Listed here are 29 T cell receptor beta chains from one sample, sequenced in a study of CD8+ T cells in alopecia areata (dated by TCRdb to 2017 to 2018). This specimen's time point label, interpreted: about four weeks on oral tofacitinib. The sample's treatment or condition label, in plain terms: oral pan-JAK inhibitor, 5-10 mg twice daily. Libraries were made using the immunoSEQ multiplex PCR assay. RNA was extracted from all samples and reverse transcribed into cDNA, which served as template for TCR sequencing. Sourced from immuneACCESS, this table was stored by TCRdb with only in-frame sequences that have V and J called. A share of the clones is absent; for the studies checked, an unresolved V gene accounts for under half, and the remainder has no known explanation. This sample gives some 200,000 clones in total; roughly three fifths of them show up just once. The ten top clones hold 3% to 4% of the sample.

Sequencing used CD4+ T cells sorted from blood, obtained at week 4, from a patient treated with tofacitinib. Receptors were obtained from a human donor with alopecia areata.

This clone has just a few counts. This chain joins TRBV7-2 and TRBJ1-2, with D uncertain. Deletions cut 2 bases from V and 2 bases from J, with 6 bases between. Germline values: CDR1 SGHTA, CDR2 FQGNSA. The CDR3 runs 13 residues. The CDR3 nucleotides are TGTGCCAGCAGCTTATCTAAGAACTATGGCTACACCTTC. It encodes CASSLSKNYGYTF.

The rearrangement links TRBV15 to TRBJ1-2; D not resolved. Trimming stripped 0 bases from V and 8 bases from J, with 10 bases between. Per germline, CDR1 LNHNV and CDR2 YYDKDF (reference sequence). There are 13 residues in the CDR3. CDR3 nucleotide sequence: TGTGCCACCAGCAGAGAGGCGGGGTACGGCTACACCTTC. Translated, it gives CATSREAGYGYTF.

This clone has just a few counts. V usage is TRBV7-2 and J usage is TRBJ2-3, with 8 bases aligning to TRBD1. V shed 7 bases and J 6 bases; nucleotides not matched to a gene: 0. Germline V CDR1 and CDR2: SGHTA, FQGNSA. CDR3 length equals 11 residues. The CDR3 sequence is CASNRGDTQYF. In nucleotides, the CDR3 is TGTGCCAGCAACAGGGGGGATACGCAGTATTTT.

This clone was recorded a few times. J is TRBJ1-2 and V is TRBV7-2; the D gene is possibly TRBD1 (6 bases). The CDR3 contains 12 residues. V lost 6 bases and J lost 5, with 10 bases in between. Germline V gene data show CDR1 as SGHTA and CDR2 as FQGNSA. The CDR3, as DNA: TGTGCCAGCAGTCCACAGGGATATGGCTACACCTTC. It is translated as CASSPQGYGYTF. The whole variable domain, filled in from reference TRBV7-2 and TRBJ1-2, reads GAGVSQSPSNKVTEKGKDVELRCDPISGHTALYWYRQSLGQGLEFLIYFQGNSAPDKSGLPSDRFSAERTGGSVSTLTIQRTQQEDSAVYLCASSPQGYGYTFGSGTRLTVV.

The CDR3 DNA reads as TGTGCCAGCAGCTTAGCAGACAGGGCCGATTCACCCCTCCACTTT. Translated: CASSLADRADSPLHF. This chain uses TRBV7-9 with TRBJ1-6, with 7 bases lining up with TRBD1. The CDR3 runs to 15 residues. Germline trimming cut 0 bases from V and 8 bases from J; bases unmatched to any gene: 4. Germline V gives CDR1 SEHNR, CDR2 FQNEAQ (reference sequence).

Turning to this clone: The junction differs from germline at one of its ends, possibly a read error. V gene TRBV5-1 combines with J gene TRBJ1-5; D remains ambiguous. Looked up from germline, CDR1 is SGHRS and CDR2 is YFSETQ. This CDR3 is 8 amino acids long. In nucleotides, the CDR3 is TGCGCCAGCAGCTTTAGTAGGTTT. Translated, it gives CASSFSRF.

This clone turned up a few times. The genes are TRBV30 and TRBJ1-1; D remains unclear. There are 13 residues in the CDR3. V was cut by 1 base and J by 1 base, with 7 bases left in between. Per germline, CDR1 GTSNPN and CDR2 SVGIG (reference sequence). The CDR3 here is CAWSDIPNTEAFF. CDR3 DNA sequence: TGTGCCTGGAGTGACATTCCGAACACTGAAGCTTTCTTT.

In its sample, this clone was seen once. The chain carries TRBV5-1 and TRBJ2-3; D unresolved. This CDR3 spans 12 amino acids. Germline CDR1 reads SGHRS; CDR2 reads YFSETQ. V lost 2 bases and J 1 base, leaving 2 bases between the germline ends. The CDR3 DNA reads TGCGCCAGCAGCTTTCGCACAGATACGCAGTATTTT. It yields the protein CASSFRTDTQYF.

This chain connects TRBV28 to TRBJ2-7; 11 bases align to TRBD1. The J segment lost 7 bases and the V segment lost 2 bases, leaving 7 bases of the junction unmatched. The V gene's germline CDR1 is MDHEN and CDR2 SYDVKM. There are 15 residues in the CDR3. The CDR3 sequence: CASSLVGQGADEQYF. The CDR3 DNA reads TGTGCCAGCAGTTTAGTAGGACAGGGGGCGGATGAGCAGTACTTC.

V usage is TRBV30 and J usage is TRBJ2-5, with D perhaps TRBD1 (6 bases). Germline V gives CDR1 GTSNPN, CDR2 SVGIG (reference sequence). The V end was cut by 1 base, the J end by 5 bases, with 17 bases between. This CDR3 comprises 15 residues. CDR3 nucleotides: TGTGCCTGGAGTGCACCTCTAGGGGGACGGGAGACCCAGTACTTC. This encodes CAWSAPLGGRETQYF.

The genes are TRBV19 and TRBJ2-7, with D possibly being TRBD1 (7 bases). The germline V and J ends were trimmed by 3 bases and 1 base, with 13 bases remaining between them. CDR1 is LNHDA, CDR2 SQIVND, per germline (reference sequence). The CDR3 extends over 15 amino acids. The DNA for the CDR3 is TGTGCCAGTAGTATGGAGGGGGCGCGGTCCTACGAGCAGTACTTC. Translating it yields CASSMEGARSYEQYF.

The chain couples TRBV30 to TRBJ2-2, with D perhaps assigned TRBD1 or TRBD2 (5 bases each). Germline CDR1 and CDR2: GTSNPN and SVGIG (reference sequence). V lost 6 bases, J lost 5 bases, and 16 bases lay in between. The CDR3 runs to 14 residues. CDR3 DNA sequence: TGTGCCTGCCGAGGAACGGGGCGGACCGGGGAGCTGTTTTTT. Encoded protein: CACRGTGRTGELFF.

This chain uses TRBV5-1 with TRBJ2-3; 8 positions match TRBD1. This CDR3 comprises 15 residues. V dropped 0 bases and J dropped 3; count of bases not matched to a gene: 3. CDR1 is SGHRS and CDR2 is YFSETQ in the germline V gene. CDR3 sequence: CASSLVDRETDTQYF. CDR3 bases: TGCGCCAGCAGCTTGGTGGACAGGGAGACAGATACGCAGTATTTT.

The chain employs TRBV28 and TRBJ1-1, with a possible D match to TRBD1 (5 bases). The CDR3 runs 14 residues. The germline CDR1 and CDR2 sequences are MDHEN and SYDVKM. Trimming left V 2 bases short and J 5 bases short, with 12 bases between. The CDR3, as DNA: TGTGCCAGCAGTTTAGGGCCAGGGAGAACTGAAGCTTTCTTT. Translating gives CASSLGPGRTEAFF.

The chain joins TRBV30 to TRBJ1-6; tentatively, D is TRBD1 (6 bases). The germline V gene encodes CDR1 GTSNPN and CDR2 SVGIG (reference sequence). Trimming took off 1 base at V and 7 bases at J, with 17 bases between the two ends. This CDR3 region has 16 residues. The CDR3 nucleotides are TGTGCCTGGAGTGGGGCACAGGGCCGACCCAATTCACCCCTCCACTTT. Residues: CAWSGAQGRPNSPLHF.

In this sample, this clone turned up a few times. The chain carries TRBV28 and TRBJ2-7; D is undetermined. This CDR3 is built from 14 residues. From germline, CDR1 is MDHEN and CDR2 SYDVKM. V lost 1 base, J lost 3 bases, and 10 bases lay in between. The CDR3 loop is CASSLSQADYEQYF. CDR3 sequence (DNA): TGTGCCAGCAGTTTATCTCAGGCGGACTACGAGCAGTACTTC.

The rearrangement joins TRBV2 to TRBJ2-5; D gene unclear. This CDR3 contains 13 residues. Germline CDR1 is SNHLY and CDR2 is FYNNEI. V dropped 3 bases and J dropped 5 bases, with 10 bases sitting between them. CDR3 in amino acids: CASSDRPSETQYF. DNA for the CDR3: TGTGCCAGCAGTGATCGACCGTCGGAGACCCAGTACTTC. Based on the CDR3 plus reference TRBV2 and TRBJ2-5, the full variable domain is EPEVTQTPSHQVTQMGQEVILRCVPISNHLYFYWYRQILGQKVEFLVSFYNNEISEKSEIFDDQFSVERPDGSNFTLKIRSTKLEDSAMYFCASSDRPSETQYFGPGTRLLVL.

V usage is TRBV20-1 and J usage is TRBJ1-2; the D is unclear. This CDR3 has 11 residues. V was trimmed by 3 bases and J by 7 bases, leaving 9 bases between them. CDR1 is DFQATT, CDR2 SNEGSKA, per germline (reference sequence). CDR3 coding DNA: TGCAGTGCTAGTCTACTCGGTGGCTACACCTTC. This translates into CSASLLGGYTF.

This clone was observed a few times. This chain uses TRBV2 with TRBJ2-4; D gene unclear. The CDR3 length is 14 residues. Deletions cut 2 bases from V and 3 bases from J, with 8 bases between. The germline CDR1 and CDR2 sequences are SNHLY and FYNNEI. CDR3 coding DNA: TGTGCCAGCAGTGAATCCCTTATCAAAAACATTCAGTACTTC. This gives the protein CASSESLIKNIQYF.

The chain joins TRBV2 to TRBJ1-2, with unresolved D. The CDR3 extends over 10 amino acids. V was pared by 4 bases and J by 5 bases, with 2 bases between. Germline values: CDR1 SNHLY, CDR2 FYNNEI. CDR3 sequence: CASSVYGYTF. The CDR3 nucleotides read TGTGCCAGCAGTGTTTATGGCTACACCTTC.

The genes are TRBV30 and TRBJ2-3, with D unresolved. The CDR3 length is 13 residues. CDR1 GTSNPN and CDR2 SVGIG come from the germline V gene (reference sequence). V was shortened by 1 base and J by 6 bases, with 11 bases between the two germline ends. The CDR3 region is CAWSETPGDTQYF. The CDR3 nucleotides are TGTGCCTGGAGTGAAACCCCTGGGGATACGCAGTATTTT.

The V call is TRBV15, the J call TRBJ2-7; 10 nucleotides align to TRBD1. CDR1 is LNHNV and CDR2 is YYDKDF in the germline V gene (reference sequence). CDR3 length: 15 residues. The junction had 5 bases not matched to a gene; V was cut back by 0 bases and J by 6 bases. CDR3 coding DNA: TGTGCCACCAGCAGAGATCCGGGACAGGGGTCCGAGCAGTACTTC. Encoded protein: CATSRDPGQGSEQYF.

The chain employs TRBV5-6 and TRBJ1-5; maybe TRBD1 (5 bases). CDR3 length: 15 residues. The germline V and J ends were trimmed by 2 bases and 6 bases, with 15 bases remaining between them. CDR1 is SGHDT and CDR2 is YYEEEE in the germline V gene. CDR3 loop: CASSFSGGVGQPQHF. The CDR3 DNA is TGTGCCAGCAGCTTTTCCGGGGGGGTCGGTCAGCCCCAGCATTTT.

This clone was counted only a few times. V gene TRBV10-3 combines with J gene TRBJ2-7, with D unresolved. Germline values: CDR1 ENHRY, CDR2 SYGVKD. V was trimmed by 0 bases and J by 3 bases, leaving 9 bases between them. This CDR3 comprises 14 residues. The CDR3 nucleotides are TGTGCCATCAGTGAGTCAGGGTTGATCTACGAGCAGTACTTC. It is translated as CAISESGLIYEQYF.

This chain links TRBV7-8 with TRBJ1-2; 7 bases map to TRBD1. In germline, CDR1 is SGHVS, CDR2 FQNEAQ. The CDR3 extends over 13 amino acids. Losses at the gene ends were 5 bases for V and 2 bases for J; bases not matched to a gene: 2. CDR3 bases: TGTGCCAGCAGCCTACAGGGGAACTATGGCTACACCTTC. Its protein is CASSLQGNYGYTF.

The chain combines TRBV7-9 with TRBJ1-2; 10 bases line up with TRBD1. The germline V gene encodes CDR1 SEHNR and CDR2 FQNEAQ (reference sequence). This CDR3 region has 17 residues. CDR3 nucleotides: TGTGCGACGGGGCGAGACCGGGGACAGGGGAGCGTATATGGCTACACCTTC. Residues: CATGRDRGQGSVYGYTF.

The chain has TRBV30 and TRBJ1-1; D is perhaps TRBD1 (6 bases). Trimming left V 0 bases short and J 6 bases short, with 11 bases between. The CDR3 loop spans 13 amino acids. Germline V lookup: CDR1 GTSNPN, CDR2 SVGIG (reference sequence). The CDR3 protein is CAWSVGQLSEAFF. The CDR3 DNA is TGTGCCTGGAGTGTAGGACAGCTGTCTGAAGCTTTCTTT.

The V call is TRBV6-5, the J call TRBJ2-2; D is tentatively TRBD1 or TRBD2 (5 bases each). V gave up 0 bases and J gave up 7 bases, with 12 bases separating them. The CDR3 runs to 15 residues. Germline CDR1 and CDR2: MNHEY and SVGAGI. CDR3 sequence: CASSYSTGRGGELFF. The CDR3 nucleotides are TGTGCCAGCAGTTACTCGACGGGACGGGGCGGGGAGCTGTTTTTT.

Note on this clone: An end of the junction does not agree with germline; a read error may underlie this. The chain recombines TRBV30 with TRBJ2-7; 8 nucleotides agree with TRBD2. Germline V gives CDR1 GTSNPN, CDR2 SVGIG (reference sequence). The CDR3 has 11 amino acids. The CDR3 region is CAWSAPGGSAF. In nucleotides, the CDR3 is TGTGCCTGGAGCGCACCGGGAGGGAGCGCATTC.